This TCR beta chain was sequenced for a study of T-cell reconstitution after alpha-beta-depleted transplantation in children. Study-level points and caveats: Elevated TCRbeta diversity at day 60 was traced, in some patients, to surviving recipient T cells and thymic progenitors.

This clonotype was detected ten times or more. Its antigen is unidentified. The library targeted TCRbeta and was prepared with unique molecular identifiers. TCRdb re-called the PCR reads through MiXCR, storing one row per CDR3 protein. The sample records fewer than 350,000 distinct CDR3 sequences, 10% being singletons. In germline, CDR1 is SGHTA, CDR2 FQGTGA. After removal of 8 bases from V and 3 bases from J, the junction contained 3 bases not matched to a gene. This CDR3 has 13 residues. The chain links TRBV7-3 to TRBJ2-2; 7 positions match TRBD1. Sequences were derived from PBMCs, sampled before TCRalphabeta/CD19-depleted stem cell transplant. The clonotype comes from a boy under three years old with acute myeloid leukemia, due to receive a stem cell transplant. The CDR3: CASADRDTGELFF. CDR3 bases: TGTGCCAGCGCTGACAGGGACACCGGGGAGCTGTTTTTT.